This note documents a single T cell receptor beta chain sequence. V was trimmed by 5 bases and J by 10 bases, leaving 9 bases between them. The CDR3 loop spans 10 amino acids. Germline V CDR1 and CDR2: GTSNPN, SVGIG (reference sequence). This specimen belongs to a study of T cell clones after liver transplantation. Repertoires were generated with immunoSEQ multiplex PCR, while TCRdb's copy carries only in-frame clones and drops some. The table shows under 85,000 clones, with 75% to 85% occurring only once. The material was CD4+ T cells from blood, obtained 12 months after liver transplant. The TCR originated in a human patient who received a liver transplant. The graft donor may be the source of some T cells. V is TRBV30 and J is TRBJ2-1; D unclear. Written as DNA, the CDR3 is TGTGCCTGGGGATCCGGGGAGCAGTTCTTC. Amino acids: CAWGSGEQFF.